Presented here are 30 T cell receptor beta chains from one specimen sequenced in a study of a mutant IDH1 vaccine in newly diagnosed glioma. The method was immunoSEQ multiplex PCR; TCRdb's version includes in-frame clones alone and lacks a portion of them. The sample has some 58,000 clones, approximately 80% seen once. The time point was: week 35, safety follow-up. Every single dose of the vaccine, 300 ug of mutant IDH1 20-mer peptide, came with topical imiquimod. These receptors' targets are unknown. The sample here was PBMCs, taken from a glioma patient whose treatment included an IDH1 peptide vaccine. The receptors here all came from a man aged 35 to 55 with glioma.

This chain connects TRBV6-4 to TRBJ2-2, with 11 bases lining up with TRBD2. This CDR3 contains 15 residues. Germline V CDR1 and CDR2: MRHNA, SNTAGT. V was pared by 6 bases and J by 3 bases, with 3 bases of the junction left unmatched. The CDR3 loop reads CASRGTSGYTGELFF. DNA for the CDR3: TGTGCCAGCAGGGGGACTAGCGGATACACCGGGGAGCTGTTTTTT.

V is TRBV15 and J is TRBJ1-6; D remains ambiguous. Trimming removed 5 bases at V and 0 bases at J, with 5 bases between. The CDR3 spans 14 residues. Germline V gene lookup returns CDR1 LNHNV and CDR2 YYDKDF (reference sequence). The CDR3 nucleotides are TGTGCCACCAGCCGAAGCTCCTATAATTCACCCCTCCACTTT. Amino acid sequence: CATSRSSYNSPLHF.

The chain couples TRBV28 to TRBJ1-2; D is uncertain. V was trimmed by 7 bases and J by 8 bases, leaving 11 bases between them. The CDR3 totals 11 residues. Germline V gene data show CDR1 as MDHEN and CDR2 as SYDVKM. CDR3 in amino acids: CASTSMRGYTF. In DNA, the CDR3 is TGTGCCAGCACATCCATGCGGGGCTACACCTTC.

This chain joins TRBV19 and TRBJ1-1; possibly TRBD1 for D (5 bases). V was pared by 9 bases and J by 6 bases, with 8 bases between. CDR1 and CDR2 (germline): LNHDA, SQIVND (reference sequence). This CDR3 comprises 10 residues. Here the CDR3 DNA reads TGTGCCAGCGGGGGATCTGAAGCTTTCTTT. This gives the protein CASGGSEAFF.

V is TRBV14 and J is TRBJ2-1; D is unclear. The CDR3 is 15 residues long. Trimming removed 1 base at V and 0 bases at J, with 7 bases between. Per germline, CDR1 SGHDN and CDR2 FVKESK. The DNA for the CDR3 is TGTGCCAGCAGCCAAGGCCTTGGCTCCTACAATGAGCAGTTCTTC. This codes for CASSQGLGSYNEQFF.

The V call is TRBV15, the J call TRBJ2-7, with D uncertain. CDR3 length: 11 amino acids. V lost 5 bases and J 6 bases, leaving 8 bases between the germline ends. CDR1 LNHNV and CDR2 YYDKDF come from the germline V gene (reference sequence). CDR3 protein: CATSVLAEQYF. CDR3 in DNA: TGTGCCACCAGCGTACTTGCCGAGCAGTACTTC.

The chain employs TRBV13 and TRBJ2-4; D call uncertain. Looked up from germline, CDR1 is PRHDT and CDR2 is FYEKMQ (reference sequence). This CDR3 is built from 14 residues. The germline V and J ends were trimmed by 5 bases and 0 bases, with 8 bases remaining between them. The CDR3 reads CASSAPGAKNIQYF. CDR3 coding DNA: TGTGCCAGCAGCGCGCCGGGAGCCAAAAACATTCAGTACTTC.

The rearrangement joins TRBV10-2 to TRBJ2-3; D gene uncertain. The CDR3 runs to 15 residues. CDR1 WSHSY and CDR2 SAAADI come from the germline V gene. V was shortened by 3 bases and J by 1 base, with 11 bases between the two germline ends. The CDR3 nucleotides read TGCGCCAGCAGTGAAGACCGTTTAGGCACAGATACGCAGTATTTT. It yields the protein CASSEDRLGTDTQYF.

The rearrangement uses TRBV10-3 and TRBJ2-7, with TRBD2 identical over 8 bases. CDR1 and CDR2 from the germline V gene are ENHRY and SYGVKD. This CDR3 has 14 amino acids. The ends lost 3 bases at V and 3 bases at J; junction bases unmatched: 4. CDR3 residues: CAISELAESYEQYF. CDR3 sequence (DNA): TGTGCCATCAGTGAACTAGCGGAGAGCTACGAGCAGTACTTC.

This clone was counted a few times. Here the CDR3 DNA reads TGTGCCAGCAGCCCAGGCGGGAGCACCACTGAAGCTTTCTTT. It codes for CASSPGGSTTEAFF. The rearrangement uses TRBV7-8 and TRBJ1-1; D ambiguous. CDR3 length: 14 residues. From germline, CDR1 is SGHVS and CDR2 FQNEAQ. Trimming shortened V by 5 bases and J by 4 bases, and 14 bases separated the two germline ends.

The chain is built from TRBV7-2 and TRBJ2-7, with 7 nucleotides matching TRBD1. Germline trimming cut 5 bases from V and 6 bases from J; bases unmatched to any gene: 10. Germline CDR1 is SGHTA and CDR2 is FQGNSA. The CDR3 is made up of 14 amino acids. CDR3 DNA sequence: TGTGCCAGCAGCATTGTAGGCAGGGGGACCGAGCAGTACTTC. Translating it yields CASSIVGRGTEQYF.

The V gene is TRBV7-2, the J gene TRBJ1-1; D is undetermined. The germline V gene encodes CDR1 SGHTA and CDR2 FQGNSA. The CDR3 loop spans 14 amino acids. V shed 3 bases and J shed 4 bases, with 12 bases lying between them. CDR3 bases: TGTGCCAGCAGCTTGAAAACGTTGGCCACTGAAGCTTTCTTT. Protein: CASSLKTLATEAFF.

This rearrangement joins TRBV7-2 to TRBJ1-2; no clear D. V was shortened by 1 base and J by 8 bases, with 14 bases between the two germline ends. The CDR3 totals 14 residues. Germline-derived CDR1 and CDR2 are SGHTA and FQGNSA. CDR3 residues: CASSLGVQTFGYTF. Here the CDR3 DNA reads TGTGCCAGCAGCTTAGGGGTACAAACGTTCGGCTACACCTTC.

The rearrangement joins TRBV7-2 to TRBJ1-1, with unresolved D. Trimming removed 4 bases from V and 2 bases from J, with 8 bases in between. CDR3 size: 13 residues. Looked up from germline, CDR1 is SGHTA and CDR2 is FQGNSA. This chain's CDR3 is CASSSSGNTEAFF. DNA for the CDR3: TGTGCCAGCAGCTCGAGTGGCAACACTGAAGCTTTCTTT. Using reference TRBV7-2 and TRBJ1-1 for the parts outside the CDR3, the full variable domain is GAGVSQSPSNKVTEKGKDVELRCDPISGHTALYWYRQSLGQGLEFLIYFQGNSAPDKSGLPSDRFSAERTGGSVSTLTIQRTQQEDSAVYLCASSSSGNTEAFFGQGTRLTVV.

The gene calls are TRBV9 and TRBJ2-2; 14 nucleotides match TRBD2. Unmatched junction bases numbered 2, after V lost 3 bases and J lost 1 base. Germline loops: CDR1 SGDLS, CDR2 YYNGEE. The CDR3 length is 17 residues. CDR3 amino acids: CASSAGLAGENTGELFF. DNA for the CDR3: TGTGCCAGCAGCGCGGGACTAGCGGGGGAGAACACCGGGGAGCTGTTTTTT.

The rearrangement links TRBV18 to TRBJ1-1, with D possibly matching TRBD1 (5 bases). This CDR3 has 13 residues. V gave up 8 bases and J gave up 1 base, with 11 bases separating them. Per the germline V gene, CDR1 is KGHSH and CDR2 is LQKENI. CDR3 sequence reads: CASQKDKNTEAFF. The CDR3 DNA sequence: TGTGCCAGCCAAAAGGACAAGAACACTGAAGCTTTCTTT.

The chain employs TRBV25-1 and TRBJ1-1, with D hard to call. V was clipped by 6 bases and J by 7 bases, with 9 bases between them. CDR1 is MGHDK, CDR2 SYGVNS, per germline. This CDR3 comprises 11 residues. CDR3 bases: TGTGCCAGCAGGAGGACCCATGAAGCTTTCTTT. Its translation is CASRRTHEAFF.

The chain has TRBV27 and TRBJ2-1; D is possibly TRBD2 (6 bases). The V gene's germline CDR1 is MNHEY and CDR2 SMNVEV (reference sequence). V gave up 4 bases and J gave up 0 bases, with 10 bases separating them. The CDR3 runs 15 residues. CDR3 coding DNA: TGTGCCAGCAGTTCTCGGGAGAGCTCCTACAATGAGCAGTTCTTC. This encodes CASSSRESSYNEQFF.

The chain has TRBV28 and TRBJ2-7; TRBD2 aligns across 7 bases. In germline, CDR1 is MDHEN, CDR2 SYDVKM. The CDR3 consists of 13 residues. Losses at the gene ends were 3 bases for V and 2 bases for J; bases not matched to a gene: 1. This CDR3 reads CASSFGGTYEQYF. The CDR3 nucleotides are TGTGCCAGCAGTTTCGGGGGGACCTACGAGCAGTACTTC. Combining the CDR3 with reference TRBV28 and TRBJ2-7 gives the whole variable domain DVKVTQSSRYLVKRTGEKVFLECVQDMDHENMFWYRQDPGLGLRLIYFSYDVKMKEKGDIPEGYSVSREKKERFSLILESASTNQTSMYLCASSFGGTYEQYFGPGTRLTVT.

The chain couples TRBV19 to TRBJ1-5; TRBD1 aligns across 8 bases. The CDR3 spans 14 residues. Unmatched junction bases numbered 7, after V lost 5 bases and J lost 7 bases. CDR1 is LNHDA and CDR2 is SQIVND in the germline V gene (reference sequence). In DNA, the CDR3 is TGTGCCAGTAGTTCCCGGACAGGGATCCAGCCCCAGCATTTT. This sequence encodes CASSSRTGIQPQHF.

This chain links TRBV6-6 with TRBJ1-3; D remains ambiguous. The CDR3 extends over 12 amino acids. Germline V gives CDR1 MNHNY, CDR2 SVGAGI (reference sequence). The V gene lost 2 bases and the J gene lost 4 bases, with 3 bases spanning the gap. The CDR3 reads CASSYGGNTIYF. In nucleotides, the CDR3 is TGTGCCAGCAGTTACGGCGGAAACACCATATATTTT.

CDR3: CASYRDRGLSPLHF. The CDR3 region has the DNA TGTGCCAGCTACCGGGACAGGGGGTTGTCACCCCTCCACTTT. V is TRBV27 and J is TRBJ1-6; 11 bases align to TRBD1. Germline assignment: CDR1 MNHEY and CDR2 SMNVEV (reference sequence). The ends lost 8 bases at V and 10 bases at J; junction bases unmatched: 7. The CDR3 totals 14 residues.

The chain combines TRBV5-1 with TRBJ2-4, with 8 bases fitting TRBD1. The V and J ends lost 4 bases and 3 bases, in that order; junction bases with no gene match: 6. The CDR3 totals 15 residues. CDR1 is SGHRS and CDR2 is YFSETQ in the germline V gene. The CDR3 here is CASSPGQVVKNIQYF. CDR3 bases: TGCGCCAGCAGCCCGGGACAGGTGGTCAAAAACATTCAGTACTTC.

The V and J genes are TRBV5-4 and TRBJ2-3; D possibly matches TRBD1 or TRBD2 (6 bases each). From germline, CDR1 is SGHNT and CDR2 YYREEE (reference sequence). V lost 0 bases and J 0 bases, leaving 14 bases between the germline ends. The CDR3 loop spans 17 amino acids. Here the CDR3 reads CASSLAGGPRSTDTQYF. The CDR3 nucleotides read TGTGCCAGCAGCTTGGCCGGGGGCCCTAGAAGCACAGATACGCAGTATTTT.

The CDR3 region is CASSLAGFGQPQHF. The DNA for the CDR3 is TGTGCCAGCAGCTTAGCGGGATTTGGGCAGCCCCAGCATTTT. This chain links TRBV7-9 with TRBJ1-5; no definite D call. This CDR3 region has 14 residues. Looked up from germline, CDR1 is SEHNR and CDR2 is FQNEAQ (reference sequence). V lost 0 bases and J 7 bases, leaving 10 bases between the germline ends.

The chain employs TRBV29-1 and TRBJ1-2; unclear D gene. The CDR3 spans 13 residues. Trimming left V 3 bases short and J 7 bases short, with 15 bases between. Germline V gene lookup returns CDR1 SQVTM and CDR2 ANQGSEA. This CDR3 is CSVEPALLLGYTF. Here the CDR3 DNA reads TGCAGCGTTGAGCCCGCATTACTGCTTGGCTACACCTTC.

This clone was observed a handful of times. V gene TRBV2 combines with J gene TRBJ1-2; D ambiguous. Germline values: CDR1 SNHLY, CDR2 FYNNEI. The CDR3 is made up of 14 amino acids. Trimming took off 1 base at V and 4 bases at J, with 10 bases between the two ends. For the CDR3, the DNA is TGTGCCAGCAGTGAAGGCCGGCCAGGCTATGGCTACACCTTC. This sequence encodes CASSEGRPGYGYTF.

This clone was counted a single time. CDR3 sequence reads: CASSRTDQETQYF. In DNA, the CDR3 is TGTGCCAGCAGCCGGACGGACCAAGAGACCCAGTACTTC. The gene calls are TRBV7-2 and TRBJ2-5; D is undetermined. V was cut by 5 bases and J by 0 bases, with 7 bases left in between. Germline-derived CDR1 and CDR2 are SGHTA and FQGNSA. CDR3 length: 13 residues.

The chain recombines TRBV30 with TRBJ2-5; D gene uncertain. The germline V gene encodes CDR1 GTSNPN and CDR2 SVGIG (reference sequence). This CDR3 contains 14 residues. V lost 0 bases to trimming and J lost 5 bases, with 13 bases between them. Here the CDR3 DNA reads TGTGCCTGGAGTGTAGATTGGGATATGGAGACCCAGTACTTC. Translating gives CAWSVDWDMETQYF. The full variable domain, its missing parts supplied by reference TRBV30 and TRBJ2-5, is SQTIHQWPATLVQPVGSPLSLECTVEGTSNPNLYWYRQAAGRGLQLLFYSVGIGQISSEVPQNLSASRPQDRQFILSSKKLLLSDSGFYLCAWSVDWDMETQYFGPGTRLLVL.

This clone occurred a few times. The chain has TRBV6-6 and TRBJ1-3, with a weak D call TRBD1 (5 bases). Germline V gene lookup returns CDR1 MNHNY and CDR2 SVGAGI (reference sequence). The length of the CDR3 is 16 residues. The V end lost 2 bases, the J end lost 2 bases, and 13 bases lay between the germline ends. CDR3 region: CASSYQEAGPGNTIYF. CDR3 bases: TGTGCCAGCAGTTACCAGGAGGCAGGGCCTGGAAACACCATATATTTT.